The subject of this entry is one T cell receptor (beta chain). No antigen is known for it. This specimen belongs to a study of T cell responses to AZD1222 COVID-19 vaccine. Study background: Analyses pooled second doses at about 4 or about 12 weeks.

General study findings and limits: Just a handful of AZD1222 recipients were seropositive at baseline. After two AZD1222 doses, spike-specific TCR breadth and depth rose versus day 0.

CDR3 length: 14 amino acids. Germline V gives CDR1 SNHLY, CDR2 FYNNEI. V lost 6 bases, J lost 5 bases, and 16 bases lay in between. Method: immunoSEQ multiplex PCR; TCRdb's copy keeps in-frame clones and lacks some. This table holds tens of thousands of clones, about 88% found once. Here the sequenced sample was peripheral blood, taken on day 0 of AZD1222 vaccination. This TCR came from an adult in good health. This chain connects TRBV2 to TRBJ1-1; possibly TRBD1 for D (5 bases). The CDR3 nucleotides are TGTGCCAGCAGCGCCGGGGGAGGTAGAACTGAAGCTTTCTTT. This encodes CASSAGGGRTEAFF.